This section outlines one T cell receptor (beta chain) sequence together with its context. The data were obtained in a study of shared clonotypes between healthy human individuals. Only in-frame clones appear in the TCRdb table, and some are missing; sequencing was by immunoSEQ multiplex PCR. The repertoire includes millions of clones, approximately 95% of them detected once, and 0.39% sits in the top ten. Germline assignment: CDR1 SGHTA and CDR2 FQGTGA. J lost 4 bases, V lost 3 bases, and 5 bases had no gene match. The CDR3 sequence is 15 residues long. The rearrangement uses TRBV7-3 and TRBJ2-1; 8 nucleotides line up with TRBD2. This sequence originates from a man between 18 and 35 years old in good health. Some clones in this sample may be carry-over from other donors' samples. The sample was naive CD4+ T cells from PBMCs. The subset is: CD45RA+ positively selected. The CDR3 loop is CASSLTSAGYNEQFF. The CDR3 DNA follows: TGTGCCAGCAGCTTGACTAGCGCAGGATACAATGAGCAGTTCTTC.